This record covers a single T cell receptor beta chain. These data are taken from a study of cytomegalovirus exposure and HLA in healthy donors. With V trimmed by 4 bases and J by 4 bases, 6 bases remained unmatched. CDR3 size: 14 residues. CDR1 is SGHNT, CDR2 YYREEE, per germline (reference sequence). 13 Jbeta primers and 60 Vbeta primers were used for the PCR. Generated by immunoSEQ multiplex PCR, the TCRdb table keeps only in-frame clones and is missing some. This sample has 150,000 to 200,000 clones, with about 80% found just once. The receptor was derived from a man between 35 and 55 years old in good health and CMV-seronegative. The sample was PBMCs. This sequence joins TRBV5-4 and TRBJ1-2, with 8 bases matching TRBD1. CDR3 region: CASSTDRGPYGYTF. CDR3 in DNA: TGTGCCAGCAGCACAGACAGGGGTCCCTATGGCTACACCTTC.